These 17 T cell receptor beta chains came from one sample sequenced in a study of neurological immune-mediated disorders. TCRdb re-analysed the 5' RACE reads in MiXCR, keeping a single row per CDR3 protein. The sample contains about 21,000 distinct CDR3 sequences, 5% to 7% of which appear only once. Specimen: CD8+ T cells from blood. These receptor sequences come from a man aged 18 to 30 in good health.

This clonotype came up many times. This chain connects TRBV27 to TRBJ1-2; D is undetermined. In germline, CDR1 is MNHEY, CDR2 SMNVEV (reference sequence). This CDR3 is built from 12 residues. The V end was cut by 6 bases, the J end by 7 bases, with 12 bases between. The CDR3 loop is CASRTFGFGYTF. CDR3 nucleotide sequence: TGTGCCAGCAGGACCTTTGGATTTGGCTACACCTTC.

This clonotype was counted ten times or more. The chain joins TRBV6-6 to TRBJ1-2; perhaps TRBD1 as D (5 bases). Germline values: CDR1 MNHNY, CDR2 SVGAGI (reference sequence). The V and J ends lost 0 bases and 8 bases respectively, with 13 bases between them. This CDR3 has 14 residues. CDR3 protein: CASSYSTALGGYTF. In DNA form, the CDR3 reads TGTGCCAGCAGTTACTCGACAGCCTTGGGAGGCTACACCTTC.

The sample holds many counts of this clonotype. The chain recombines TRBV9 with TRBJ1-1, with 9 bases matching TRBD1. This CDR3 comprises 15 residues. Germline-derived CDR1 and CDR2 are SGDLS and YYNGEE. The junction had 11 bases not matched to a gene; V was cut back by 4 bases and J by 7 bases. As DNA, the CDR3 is TGTGCCAGCAGCCTAGGGACAGGGCAGGGAGGTGAAGCTTTCTTT. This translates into CASSLGTGQGGEAFF. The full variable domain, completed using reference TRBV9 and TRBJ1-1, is DSGVTQTPKHLITATGQRVTLRCSPRSGDLSVYWYQQSLDQGLQFLIQYYNGEERAKGNILERFSAQQFPDLHSELNLSSLELGDSALYFCASSLGTGQGGEAFFGQGTRLTVV.

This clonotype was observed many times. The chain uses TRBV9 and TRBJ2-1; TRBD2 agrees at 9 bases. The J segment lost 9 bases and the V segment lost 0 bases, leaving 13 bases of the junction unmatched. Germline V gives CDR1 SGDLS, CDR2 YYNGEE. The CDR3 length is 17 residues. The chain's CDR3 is CASSVAGAGGLGSEQFF. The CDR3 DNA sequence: TGTGCCAGCAGCGTAGCCGGGGCGGGGGGGCTCGGTAGTGAGCAGTTCTTC.

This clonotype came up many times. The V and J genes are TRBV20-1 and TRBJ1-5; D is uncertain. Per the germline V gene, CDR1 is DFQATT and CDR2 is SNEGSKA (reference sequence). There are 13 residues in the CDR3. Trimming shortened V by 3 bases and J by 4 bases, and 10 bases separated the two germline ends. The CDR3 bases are TGCAGTGCTAGTTGGCACCCGAATCAGCCCCAGCATTTT. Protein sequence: CSASWHPNQPQHF.

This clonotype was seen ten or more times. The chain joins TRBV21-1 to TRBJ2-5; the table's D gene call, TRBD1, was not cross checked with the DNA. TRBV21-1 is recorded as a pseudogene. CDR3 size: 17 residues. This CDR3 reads CASSKKVEKGIQETQYF. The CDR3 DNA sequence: TGTGCCAGCAGCAAAAAGGTTGAAAAGGGGATTCAAGAGACCCAGTACTTC.

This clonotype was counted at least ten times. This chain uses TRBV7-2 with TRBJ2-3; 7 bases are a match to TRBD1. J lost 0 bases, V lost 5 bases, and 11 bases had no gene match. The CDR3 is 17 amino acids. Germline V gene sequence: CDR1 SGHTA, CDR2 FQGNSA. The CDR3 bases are TGTGCCAGCAGCCACCCTCCGGACAGGTCTAGCACAGATACGCAGTATTTT. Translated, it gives CASSHPPDRSSTDTQYF.

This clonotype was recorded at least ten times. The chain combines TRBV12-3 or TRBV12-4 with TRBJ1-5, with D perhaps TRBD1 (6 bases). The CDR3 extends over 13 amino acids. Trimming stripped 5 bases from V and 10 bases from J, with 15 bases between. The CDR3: CASSVKQGIPQHF. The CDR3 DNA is TGTGCCAGCAGTGTAAAACAGGGAATCCCCCAGCATTTT.

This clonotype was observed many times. This chain's CDR3 is CASRSSGGEEQYF. CDR3 sequence (DNA): TGCGCCAGCAGGAGTAGCGGGGGGGAAGAGCAGTACTTC. The J gene is TRBJ2-7, the V gene TRBV10-2; TRBD2 aligns across 11 bases. The CDR3 consists of 13 residues. Looked up from germline, CDR1 is WSHSY and CDR2 is SAAADI. With V trimmed by 6 bases and J by 7 bases, 5 bases remained unmatched.

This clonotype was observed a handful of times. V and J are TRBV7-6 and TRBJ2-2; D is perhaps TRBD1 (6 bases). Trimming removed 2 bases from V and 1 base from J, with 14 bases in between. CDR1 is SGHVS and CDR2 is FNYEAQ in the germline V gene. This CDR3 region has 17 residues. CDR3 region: CASSLTMGAVNTGELFF. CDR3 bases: TGTGCCAGCAGCTTAACGATGGGGGCCGTGAACACCGGGGAGCTGTTTTTT.

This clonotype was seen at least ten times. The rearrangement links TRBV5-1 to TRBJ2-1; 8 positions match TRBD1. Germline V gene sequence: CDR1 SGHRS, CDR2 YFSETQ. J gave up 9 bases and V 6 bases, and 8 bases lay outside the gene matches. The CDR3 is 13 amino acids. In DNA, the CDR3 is TGCGCCAGCACGGACAGGGTCAATCCTGAGCAGTTCTTC. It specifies CASTDRVNPEQFF. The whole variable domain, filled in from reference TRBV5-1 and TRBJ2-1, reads KAGVTQTPRYLIKTRGQQVTLSCSPISGHRSVSWYQQTPGQGLQFLFEYFSETQRNKGNFPGRFSGRQFSNSRSEMNVSTLELGDSALYLCASTDRVNPEQFFGPGTRLTVL.

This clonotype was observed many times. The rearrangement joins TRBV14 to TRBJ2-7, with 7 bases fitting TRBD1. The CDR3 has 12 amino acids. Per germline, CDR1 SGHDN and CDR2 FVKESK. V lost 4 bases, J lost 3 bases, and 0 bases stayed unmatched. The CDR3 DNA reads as TGTGCCAGCAGCCGGGACAGCTACGAGCAGTACTTC. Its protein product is CASSRDSYEQYF.

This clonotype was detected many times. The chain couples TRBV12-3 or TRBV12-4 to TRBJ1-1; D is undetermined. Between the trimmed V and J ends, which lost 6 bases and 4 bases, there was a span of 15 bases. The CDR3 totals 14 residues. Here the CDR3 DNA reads TGTGCCAGCAGCCACCTCCTACCTGGCACTGAAGCTTTCTTT. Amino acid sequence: CASSHLLPGTEAFF.

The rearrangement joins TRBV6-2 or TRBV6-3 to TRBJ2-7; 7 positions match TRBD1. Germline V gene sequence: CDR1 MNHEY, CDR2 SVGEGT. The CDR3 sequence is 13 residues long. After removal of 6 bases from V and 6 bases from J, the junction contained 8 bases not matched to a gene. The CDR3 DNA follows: TGTGCCAGCAGGACTGACAGGGCCGGCGAGCAGTACTTC. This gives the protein CASRTDRAGEQYF.

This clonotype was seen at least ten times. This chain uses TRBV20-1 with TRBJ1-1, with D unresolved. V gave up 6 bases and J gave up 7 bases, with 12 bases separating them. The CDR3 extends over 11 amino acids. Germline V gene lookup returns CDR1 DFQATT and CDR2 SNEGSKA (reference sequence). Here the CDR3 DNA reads TGCAGTGCCGGTCCCCTGGGTGAAGCTTTCTTT. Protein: CSAGPLGEAFF.

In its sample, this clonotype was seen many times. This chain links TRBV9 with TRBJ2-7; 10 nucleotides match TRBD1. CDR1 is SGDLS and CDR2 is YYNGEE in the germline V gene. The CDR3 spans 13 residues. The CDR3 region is CASAGTGDYEQYF. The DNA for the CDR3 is TGTGCATCGGCGGGGACAGGGGACTACGAGCAGTACTTC.

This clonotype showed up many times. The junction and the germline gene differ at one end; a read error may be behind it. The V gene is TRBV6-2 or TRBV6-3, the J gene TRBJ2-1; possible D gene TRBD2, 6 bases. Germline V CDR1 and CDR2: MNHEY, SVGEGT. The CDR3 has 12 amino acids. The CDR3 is CASRTGTPLQWF. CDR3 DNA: TGTGCCAGCAGGACCGGGACTCCATTACAGTGGTTC.